The 8 T cell receptor beta chains in this list originate from one sample, sequenced in a study of identical twins listed by TCRdb under 2016. The library was obtained by 5' RACE. The instrument was an Illumina HiSeq 2000. TCRdb ran its own pipeline on the public reads, namely fastp trimming at Q25 and MiXCR clone calling, and kept in-frame beta chains. Merged by CDR3 protein, the rows form single entries marked with the most common genes and DNA. In all, the sample holds about 700,000 distinct CDR3 sequences, and roughly 6% of those were seen once. In total, the top ten clones hold about 1.8% of the sample. The sample comprised naive T cells sorted from blood. The cell subset or site label here, explained by the study, means: cells isolated with a human naive T-cell isolation kit. Source of these receptors: a young man in good health.

This clonotype was seen ten or more times. This CDR3 is CASRLTFQETQYF. The CDR3 nucleotides read TGCGCCAGCAGGCTGACGTTCCAAGAGACCCAGTACTTC. The chain couples TRBV5-1 to TRBJ2-5; unclear D gene. The ends were cut back, 5 bases at V and 1 base at J, with 9 bases in the middle. The V gene's germline CDR1 is SGHRS and CDR2 YFSETQ. This CDR3 has 13 amino acids.

The V call is TRBV6-5, the J call TRBJ1-5; D ambiguous. Germline lookup yields CDR1 MNHEY and CDR2 SVGAGI. Trimming cost V 2 bases and J 7 bases, with 15 bases left between them. The CDR3 sequence is 15 residues long. The CDR3 coding sequence is TGTGCCAGCAGTTACCTGGGTGGGGTTAGGCAGCCCCAGCATTTT. This encodes CASSYLGGVRQPQHF.

This clonotype was detected only once. The chain links TRBV6-1 to TRBJ1-1; D is possibly TRBD1 (5 bases). Trimming removed 6 bases at V and 1 base at J, with 12 bases between. The CDR3 is made up of 14 amino acids. Germline CDR1 is MNHNS and CDR2 is SASEGT. The CDR3 protein is CASRGLGGNTEAFF. The CDR3 region has the DNA TGTGCCAGCAGAGGTCTCGGGGGGAACACTGAAGCTTTCTTT.

At least ten counts were recorded for this clonotype. V gene TRBV29-1 combines with J gene TRBJ2-1; weak D call: TRBD2 (6 bases). V was shortened by 1 base and J by 0 bases, with 7 bases between the two germline ends. Germline V lookup: CDR1 SQVTM, CDR2 ANQGSEA. The CDR3 contains 14 residues. The CDR3 here is CSVEGEDSYNEQFF. CDR3 nucleotide sequence: TGCAGCGTTGAAGGGGAGGACTCCTACAATGAGCAGTTCTTC.

This chain joins TRBV20-1 and TRBJ2-5; D possibly matches TRBD1 or TRBD2 (5 bases each). The germline V gene has CDR1 DFQATT and CDR2 SNEGSKA (reference sequence). V was trimmed by 6 bases and J by 5 bases, leaving 13 bases between them. CDR3 length: 12 residues. CDR3 residues: CSAGVGVETQYF. CDR3 nucleotide sequence: TGCAGTGCGGGGGTAGGGGTTGAGACCCAGTACTTC.

This clonotype was picked up many times. V is TRBV6-5 and J is TRBJ2-3; D is possibly TRBD1 (6 bases). Trimming cost V 4 bases and J 4 bases, with 12 bases left between them. The germline CDR1 and CDR2 sequences are MNHEY and SVGAGI. This CDR3 spans 14 amino acids. In nucleotides, the CDR3 is TGTGCCAGCAGTTTGGGACATTATGCAGATACGCAGTATTTT. This translates into CASSLGHYADTQYF.

This chain connects TRBV11-2 to TRBJ2-1; TRBD2 matches at 10 bases. The V segment lost 1 base and the J segment 7 bases; nucleotides outside the gene matches: 4. Germline-derived CDR1 and CDR2 are SGHAT and FQNNGV. The CDR3 is 15 amino acids. The CDR3 sequence: CASSLVSGRGNEQFF. CDR3 DNA: TGTGCCAGCAGCTTAGTCAGCGGGAGGGGGAATGAGCAGTTCTTC. The whole variable domain, filled in from reference TRBV11-2 and TRBJ2-1, reads EAGVAQSPRYKIIEKRQSVAFWCNPISGHATLYWYQQILGQGPKLLIQFQNNGVVDDSQLPKDRFSAERLKGVDSTLKIQPAKLEDSAVYLCASSLVSGRGNEQFFGPGTRLTVL.

The table lists this clonotype with a few counts. The chain has TRBV6-1 and TRBJ2-7; 8 positions match TRBD1. CDR3 length: 14 amino acids. The germline CDR1 and CDR2 sequences are MNHNS and SASEGT. The ends lost 7 bases at V and 0 bases at J; junction bases unmatched: 5. The CDR3 region is CASNRGATSYEQYF. The DNA of the CDR3 is TGTGCCAGCAACAGGGGGGCGACCTCCTACGAGCAGTACTTC.